This T cell receptor (beta chain) stems from a study of cytomegalovirus exposure and HLA in healthy donors. The CDR3 runs 17 residues. Germline-derived CDR1 and CDR2 are SNHLY and FYNNEI. V lost 9 bases and J 0 bases, leaving 20 bases between the germline ends. PCR amplification relied on 60 Vbeta primers (plus 13 Jbeta primers). TCRdb keeps only in-frame clones here, not all; method: immunoSEQ multiplex PCR. The table has 200,000 to 250,000 clones, 77% seen once. The receptor comes from a woman aged 55-75 years in good health and CMV-seropositive. The sequencing input was PBMCs. The genes are TRBV2 and TRBJ2-2; possibly TRBD2 for D (6 bases). The CDR3 bases are TGTGCCAGTACACGAGGGGCTAGCGCGGCGAACACCGGGGAGCTGTTTTTT. It codes for CASTRGASAANTGELFF.